Below, one TCR beta chain is given with its context. This sample includes further DNA sequences coding for the same CDR3. The source of the sample is a study of blood T cell repertoires in COVID-19. Study-level information: The analysed material was cDNA or gDNA that came from T cells, B-cell-depleted T cells, or PBMCs.

In the original workflow: Nucleated cell number was recorded as an estimate derived from reference gene primer amplification. Only in-frame clones appear in the TCRdb table, and some are missing; sequencing was by immunoSEQ multiplex PCR. V, J and clone size are those of that table, while D and trimming were read from the DNA. The sample lists about 480,000 clones; around 89% were seen once. Trimming left V 0 bases short and J 0 bases short, with 7 bases between. The germline CDR1 and CDR2 sequences are SGDLS and YYNGEE. This CDR3 contains 15 residues. The source of this sequence is a woman in her twenties or thirties with acute or convalescent COVID-19. The chain carries TRBV9 and TRBJ1-5; D remains ambiguous. The sample was peripheral blood. The DNA of the CDR3 is TGTGCCAGCAGCGTAGACGGACTTAGCAATCAGCCCCAGCATTTT. Amino acid sequence: CASSVDGLSNQPQHF.